Reported below is one TCR beta chain. Its antigen is still unknown. The use of genomic DNA as template underpinned the TCR beta VDJ and CDR3 profiling. Using its own MiXCR run on the reads, TCRdb lists one record per CDR3 protein. The sample carries about 150,000 distinct CDR3 sequences, around 48% recorded once. An expansion of CD8+CD57+ cells by flow cytometry had been shown in patients chosen for sequencing. These data originate in a study of CD8+CD57+ T cells in acquired aplastic anemia. Notes on the study in general: Patient and control CD8+ Simpson's diversity was not significantly different.

This CDR3 has 13 amino acids. Germline-derived CDR1 and CDR2 are MGHDK and SYGVNS. V dropped 1 base and J dropped 5 bases, with 5 bases sitting between them. V is TRBV25-1 and J is TRBJ2-2; D remains ambiguous. This clonotype was obtained from a human donor with aplastic anemia. Material: sorted CD4+, CD8+, or CD8+CD57+ T cells (not recorded which) from PBMCs. The chain's CDR3 is CASSESLTGELFF. CDR3 nucleotide sequence: TGTGCCAGCAGTGAATCGTTAACCGGGGAGCTGTTTTTT.